The rows below give T cell receptor beta chains drawn from one sample of a study of T-cell memory formation after mild COVID-19. TCRdb passed the 5' RACE reads through MiXCR, listing each CDR3 protein once. Of about 400,000 distinct CDR3 sequences in the sample, 15% to 20% are singletons; the top ten hold roughly 21%. Sequencing was carried out using PBMCs or a T cell subset sorted from them (not recorded which). The receptors originated from a man aged 18-30 years who had mild COVID-19 (a few samples of this study predate the infection). Cell type and time point are not known. The CDR3 runs from the conserved cysteine through the conserved F or W. A D gene is named only where the DNA matches it firmly. For some rows the clone size is stated as once, few or many, or as a class when expanded; others skip it.

size	D	V	J	DNA	CDR3
-	-	TRBV2	TRBJ2-5	TGTGCCAGCAAAAGGGACCAGTTGGGGACCCAGTACTTC	CASKRDQLGTQYF
-	TRBD2	TRBV12-3/TRBV12-4	TRBJ2-7	TGTGCCAGCAGACGGGGGGGTCTTGACGAGCAGTACTTC	CASRRGGLDEQYF
few	TRBD1	TRBV7-7	TRBJ2-5	TGTGCTAGCAGCCGGACAGGGGGCGGAGAGACCCAGTACTTC	CASSRTGGGETQYF
-	TRBD1	TRBV6-1	TRBJ1-4	TGTGCCAGCAGTGACTCGAGGGGGCCTAATGAAAAACTGTTTTTT	CASSDSRGPNEKLFF
-	-	TRBV28	TRBJ1-2	TGTGCCAGCAGGAAATGGAGGGGGGAACCTAACTATGGCTACACCTTC	CASRKWRGEPNYGYTF
-	-	TRBV24-1	TRBJ2-1	TGTGCCACCAGTGATTTCCAGGCGGACAATGAGCAGTTCTTC	CATSDFQADNEQFF
-	TRBD2	TRBV6-1	TRBJ2-3	TGTGCCAGCAGGGATATTAGCGGGGGCTACACAGATACGCAGTATTTT	CASRDISGGYTDTQYF
-	TRBD1	TRBV7-9	TRBJ2-3	TGTGCCAGCAGCGTGCCACAGGGGCCAGATACGCAGTATTTT	CASSVPQGPDTQYF
-	TRBD1	TRBV7-3	TRBJ2-6	TGTGCCAGCAGCCTGACAGGGGGCACCAGCTCTGGGGCCAACGTCCTGACTTTC	CASSLTGGTSSGANVLTF
-	TRBD2	TRBV11-1	TRBJ2-3	TGTGCCAGCAGTCGGGGGGTCACAGATACGCAGTATTTT	CASSRGVTDTQYF
-	TRBD1	TRBV9	TRBJ1-2	TGTGCCAGCAGCGTAGAGGGGACAGGACTATCCCCGTATGGCTACACCTTC	CASSVEGTGLSPYGYTF
-	-	TRBV4-3	TRBJ2-5	TGCGCCAGCAGCCAAGCTTCCGGTGAGCAAGAGACCCAGTACTTC	CASSQASGEQETQYF
-	-	TRBV7-2	TRBJ2-1	TGTGCCAGCAGCATCGAGACCCAATCAGAGAAGCAGTTCTTC	CASSIETQSEKQFF
-	-	TRBV30	TRBJ2-5	TGTGCCTGGAGTGTCGGTCTCGCAACAGGTGAAGAGACCCAGTACTTC	CAWSVGLATGEETQYF
-	-	TRBV7-8	TRBJ1-6	TGTGCCAGCAGCGAAGGACGGAGTGTATCCCTCCACTTT	CASSEGRSVSLHF
-	-	TRBV6-5	TRBJ2-2	TGTGCCAGCAGTCCCCGTATGGGGGGATCGTGGAACACCGGGGAGCTGTTTTTT	CASSPRMGGSWNTGELFF
-	-	TRBV7-9	TRBJ2-7	TGTGCCAGCAGCTTGGAGATCTTTGCCCCCTACGAGCAGTACTTC	CASSLEIFAPYEQYF
-	TRBD2	TRBV20-1	TRBJ2-5	TGCAGTGCTAGAGTATTGGGGGGGTACAACCAAGAGACCCAGTACTTC	CSARVLGGYNQETQYF
many	-	TRBV12-3/TRBV12-4	TRBJ2-4	TGTGCCAGCAGTAAGACAGGGGAGGGAAACATTCAGTACTTC	CASSKTGEGNIQYF
-	-	TRBV14	TRBJ2-1	TGTGCCAGCAGCCAATATGTAGGTGGGGAGGCCGGGCGGAATGAGCAGTTCTTC	CASSQYVGGEAGRNEQFF
few	TRBD2	TRBV29-1	TRBJ2-5	TGCAGCGTTGAAGTGACTAAGCGGGGGGCCGTGGAGACCCAGTACTTC	CSVEVTKRGAVETQYF
few	-	TRBV7-3	TRBJ1-2	TGTGCCAGCAGCTTCGCGAGGGACTATGGCTACACCTTC	CASSFARDYGYTF
few	TRBD1	TRBV24-1	TRBJ2-2	TGTGCCACCAGTGATTCCCCGGGACAGCGAGGAACCGGGGAGCTGTTTTTT	CATSDSPGQRGTGELFF
-	TRBD2	TRBV5-1	TRBJ2-1	TGCGCCAGCAGCCCAGATAGCGGGGGTGGGAGTGAGCAGTTCTTC	CASSPDSGGGSEQFF
few	-	TRBV28	TRBJ2-5	TGTGCCACCTTCGGGGCGGGTGGCAACCAAGAGACCCAGTACTTC	CATFGAGGNQETQYF
few	-	TRBV4-1	TRBJ2-7	TGCGCCAGCAGCCAAGATCTGGCGGGGTGGGAAGAGCAGTACTTC	CASSQDLAGWEEQYF
-	TRBD2	TRBV4-1	TRBJ2-3	TGCGCCAGCAGCCAAGATGGGGCTAGCGGGAGTCCTACGCAGTATTTT	CASSQDGASGSPTQYF
few	-	TRBV9	TRBJ2-5	TGTGCCAGCAGCGTAGTACCAGGCCAAGAGACCCAGTACTTC	CASSVVPGQETQYF
many	-	TRBV18	TRBJ1-6	TGTGCCAGCTCACCGGAGTTAAGCTCACCCCTCCACTTT	CASSPELSSPLHF
-	-	TRBV5-1	TRBJ2-5	TGCGCCAGCAGCTTGATATCGGGGTTGGAGACCCAGTACTTC	CASSLISGLETQYF
-	-	TRBV27	TRBJ2-7	TGTGCCAGCAGTGCCCGGGGCCCCTACGAGCAGTACTTC	CASSARGPYEQYF
-	TRBD2	TRBV5-1	TRBJ2-5	TGCGCCAGCAGCTGGCGGGGGGGCCCAGAGACCCAGTACTTC	CASSWRGGPETQYF
-	TRBD1	TRBV12-3/TRBV12-4	TRBJ1-2	TGTGCCAGCAGTTCGGGACAGGGAGGCTACACCTTC	CASSSGQGGYTF
-	-	TRBV4-1	TRBJ2-6	TGCGCCAGCAGCTTACGACAGTCTGGGGCCAACGTCCTGACTTTC	CASSLRQSGANVLTF
-	TRBD1	TRBV9	TRBJ1-2	TGTGCCAGCAGCAATCCGGACAGGATCTATGGCTACACCTTC	CASSNPDRIYGYTF
-	-	TRBV2	TRBJ1-3	TGTGCCAGCCGAAGGAGCTCTGGAAACACCATATATTTT	CASRRSSGNTIYF
-	-	TRBV12-3/TRBV12-4	TRBJ1-4	TGTGCCAGCAGTTTCGTACACGGGGGTGAAAAACTGTTTTTT	CASSFVHGGEKLFF
few	-	TRBV20-1	TRBJ1-5	TGCAGTGCTAGTGGCCTCTATAGCAATCAGCCCCAGCATTTT	CSASGLYSNQPQHF
few	-	TRBV5-1	TRBJ1-4	TGCGCCAGCAGCTTAGCTGTGTCCGGGCGGAGTGAAAAACTGTTTTTT	CASSLAVSGRSEKLFF
-	TRBD2	TRBV7-9	TRBJ2-1	TGTGCCAGCAGCTCGGGACTAGCGGGGAGGCGATCCTACAATGAGCAGTTCTTC	CASSSGLAGRRSYNEQFF
-	-	TRBV2	TRBJ2-7	TGTGCCAGCTTAGGGGACGGGACTTCCTACGAGCAGTACTTC	CASLGDGTSYEQYF
-	TRBD2	TRBV6-6	TRBJ2-7	TGTGCCAGCAGGCCACCGACTAGCGGGAGTGCTTCCGAGCAGTACTTC	CASRPPTSGSASEQYF
-	-	TRBV7-8	TRBJ2-1	TGTGCCAGCAGCTTAGAGATCGGTTCGGGGGTGGGGTACAATGAGCAGTTCTTC	CASSLEIGSGVGYNEQFF